The 19 T cell receptor beta chains presented below share a single source sample, sequenced in a study of radiotherapy plus CTLA-4 blockade in lung cancer. Clones were sequenced by immunoSEQ multiplex PCR, and TCRdb holds only the in-frame ones, with some missing. The sample carries tens of thousands of clones, around four fifths recorded once. The source material was peripheral blood, sampled from a patient treated with radiotherapy plus ipilimumab. These TCRs come from a human donor with non-small cell lung cancer who had a partial response to radiotherapy plus ipilimumab.

The chain employs TRBV12-5 and TRBJ1-5; D possibly corresponds to TRBD1 (6 bases). Germline V gene sequence: CDR1 LGHNT, CDR2 FRNRAP. V was trimmed by 4 bases and J by 5 bases, leaving 15 bases between them. This CDR3 spans 15 amino acids. For the CDR3, the DNA is TGTGCTAGTGGTTCCCCGTGGGCAGGGGATCAGCCCCAGCATTTT. Protein sequence: CASGSPWAGDQPQHF.

This clone was picked up one time. The V and J genes are TRBV7-9 and TRBJ2-1; a weak D match, TRBD1 (6 bases). The CDR3 contains 16 residues. V lost 5 bases and J lost 0, with 14 bases in between. Germline V gives CDR1 SEHNR, CDR2 FQNEAQ (reference sequence). The CDR3, as DNA: TGTGCCAGCAGCCTCGGGACACCTAGCTCCTACAATGAGCAGTTCTTC. It yields the protein CASSLGTPSSYNEQFF.

The chain carries TRBV14 and TRBJ2-5; 7 nucleotides line up with TRBD2. CDR1 is SGHDN, CDR2 FVKESK, per germline. The CDR3 spans 17 residues. The trim removed 3 bases at V and 7 bases at J, leaving 17 bases unmatched. CDR3 sequence (DNA): TGTGCCAGCAGCCAGTCCCGTGGCGGACTAGTCGGAGGGACCCAGTACTTC. Translated: CASSQSRGGLVGGTQYF.

This sequence joins TRBV19 and TRBJ1-4; D remains unclear. The CDR3 contains 13 residues. Germline assignment: CDR1 LNHDA and CDR2 SQIVND (reference sequence). V was clipped by 6 bases and J by 7 bases, with 12 bases between them. CDR3 in DNA: TGTGCCAGTAGCGGCGGAGGAGGTGAAAAACTGTTTTTT. Its translation: CASSGGGGEKLFF.

This rearrangement joins TRBV19 to TRBJ1-4; TRBD1 might be the D (5 bases). This CDR3 has 14 residues. Germline V CDR1 and CDR2: LNHDA, SQIVND (reference sequence). V was cut by 7 bases and J by 6 bases, with 15 bases left in between. In nucleotides, the CDR3 is TGTGCCAGTAACACCGGGACTGTTTATGAAAAACTGTTTTTT. Protein product: CASNTGTVYEKLFF. Variable domain in full (rest from reference TRBV19 and TRBJ1-4): DGGITQSPKYLFRKEGQNVTLSCEQNLNHDAMYWYRQDPGQGLRLIYYSQIVNDFQKGDIAEGYSVSREKKESFPLTVTSAQKNPTAFYLCASNTGTVYEKLFFGSGTQLSVL.

This clone was recorded only once. This sequence joins TRBV28 and TRBJ2-5, with D possibly matching TRBD1 (5 bases). The V end was cut by 7 bases, the J end by 0 bases, with 12 bases between. The CDR3 runs 14 residues. In germline, CDR1 is MDHEN, CDR2 SYDVKM. The DNA for the CDR3 is TGTGCCAGCACCCTAGACAGAAACCAAGAGACCCAGTACTTC. It yields the protein CASTLDRNQETQYF.

This chain connects TRBV5-1 to TRBJ2-1, with D tentatively TRBD2 (5 bases). The CDR3 is made up of 15 amino acids. V was clipped by 6 bases and J by 1 base, with 14 bases between them. CDR1 and CDR2 from the germline V gene are SGHRS and YFSETQ. For the CDR3, the DNA is TGCGCCAGCACCCCGGGATTTGGATCCTACAATGAGCAGTTCTTC. Translation gives CASTPGFGSYNEQFF.

The chain is built from TRBV5-1 and TRBJ1-2; TRBD1 is a possible D gene (5 bases). Germline CDR1 and CDR2: SGHRS and YFSETQ. This CDR3 has 15 amino acids. V lost 0 bases, J lost 1 base, and 10 bases lay in between. The CDR3 loop reads CASSLVGTRNYGYTF. The DNA of the CDR3 is TGCGCCAGCAGCTTGGTGGGGACTCGTAACTATGGCTACACCTTC.

The CDR3 is CASRRTEDTQYF. The CDR3 DNA follows: TGCGCCAGCAGACGGACAGAGGATACGCAGTATTTT. V is TRBV5-1 and J is TRBJ2-3; tentatively, D is TRBD1 (6 bases). CDR1 and CDR2 (germline): SGHRS, YFSETQ. V was cut by 5 bases and J by 6 bases, with 10 bases left in between. The CDR3 loop spans 12 amino acids.

This sequence joins TRBV15 and TRBJ1-1; D might be TRBD1 (5 bases). The length of the CDR3 is 14 residues. Germline loops: CDR1 LNHNV, CDR2 YYDKDF (reference sequence). Trimming removed 0 bases from V and 4 bases from J, with 9 bases in between. CDR3 protein: CATSRDRGGTEAFF. The CDR3 DNA reads TGTGCCACCAGCAGAGATCGGGGGGGCACTGAAGCTTTCTTT.

The V gene is TRBV28, the J gene TRBJ2-7, with 9 nucleotides matching TRBD1. From germline, CDR1 is MDHEN and CDR2 SYDVKM. J was trimmed by 6 bases and V by 4 bases; bases with no gene match: 7. This CDR3 has 14 residues. CDR3 loop: CASSSPGQGSEQYF. The CDR3 region has the DNA TGTGCCAGCAGTTCCCCGGGACAGGGCTCCGAGCAGTACTTC.

This clone was observed a few times. CDR3 sequence reads: CASSMGWGPGNEQFF. CDR3 coding DNA: TGTGCCAGTAGTATGGGGTGGGGGCCTGGGAATGAGCAGTTCTTC. The chain uses TRBV19 and TRBJ2-1, with a weak D call TRBD1 (6 bases). Trimming removed 3 bases from V and 7 bases from J, with 16 bases in between. There are 15 residues in the CDR3. Germline V lookup: CDR1 LNHDA, CDR2 SQIVND (reference sequence).

The rearrangement joins TRBV7-9 to TRBJ1-6, with D hard to call. The germline V and J ends were trimmed by 2 bases and 10 bases, with 6 bases remaining between them. Looked up from germline, CDR1 is SEHNR and CDR2 is FQNEAQ (reference sequence). This CDR3 has 12 amino acids. CDR3: CASSLNGSPLHF. The DNA for the CDR3 is TGTGCCAGCAGCTTAAACGGGTCACCCCTCCACTTT.

V gene TRBV7-2 combines with J gene TRBJ2-1, with a weak D call TRBD2 (6 bases). CDR1 SGHTA and CDR2 FQGNSA come from the germline V gene. The CDR3 sequence is 16 residues long. Trimming cost V 1 base and J 2 bases, with 12 bases left between them. CDR3 bases: TGTGCCAGCAGCTTAGGATCCTGGGAGGCCTACAATGAGCAGTTCTTC. Residues: CASSLGSWEAYNEQFF.

CDR3 residues: CASSLSGVLKNIQYF. Here the CDR3 DNA reads TGTGCCAGCAGCTTAAGCGGGGTACTCAAAAACATTCAGTACTTC. The genes are TRBV7-2 and TRBJ2-4; TRBD2 agrees at 7 bases. The germline V gene has CDR1 SGHTA and CDR2 FQGNSA. J lost 3 bases, V lost 2 bases, and 4 bases had no gene match. The CDR3 consists of 15 residues.

This clone was observed a handful of times. The rearrangement joins TRBV19 to TRBJ1-5; TRBD1 matches at 10 bases. This CDR3 has 16 residues. CDR1 and CDR2 from the germline V gene are LNHDA and SQIVND (reference sequence). The ends lost 7 bases at V and 1 base at J; junction bases unmatched: 7. The DNA of the CDR3 is TGTGCCAGTAAAGGACAGGGGGGAGGGAGCAATCAGCCCCAGCATTTT. Encoded protein: CASKGQGGGSNQPQHF. Full variable domain (missing parts from reference TRBV19 and TRBJ1-5): DGGITQSPKYLFRKEGQNVTLSCEQNLNHDAMYWYRQDPGQGLRLIYYSQIVNDFQKGDIAEGYSVSREKKESFPLTVTSAQKNPTAFYLCASKGQGGGSNQPQHFGDGTRLSIL.

The V and J genes are TRBV6-1 and TRBJ1-1; 9 nucleotides agree with TRBD1. From germline, CDR1 is MNHNS and CDR2 SASEGT. Trimming at V came to 4 bases and at J to 5 bases, leaving 5 bases not matched to a gene. The length of the CDR3 is 14 residues. CDR3 bases: TGTGCCAGCAGTGGAATGACAGGGGGGACTGAAGCTTTCTTT. Translated, it gives CASSGMTGGTEAFF.

The V call is TRBV5-6, the J call TRBJ2-2, with D tentatively TRBD2 (5 bases). Deletions cut 4 bases from V and 12 bases from J, with 25 bases between. Germline V lookup: CDR1 SGHDT, CDR2 YYEEEE. This CDR3 region has 16 residues. The CDR3 DNA follows: TGTGCCAGCAGCAGTCCTACAGAGAATGAACCGGGGAAGCTGTTTTTT. It encodes CASSSPTENEPGKLFF.

This chain uses TRBV5-1 with TRBJ2-1; D is undetermined. CDR3 length: 12 residues. V gave up 1 base and J gave up 8 bases, with 7 bases separating them. CDR1 is SGHRS, CDR2 YFSETQ, per germline. The DNA of the CDR3 is TGCGCCAGCAGCTTGTACGGGTATGAGCAGTTCTTC. Its translation: CASSLYGYEQFF.